This T cell receptor (beta chain) was profiled in a study of blood T cell repertoires in COVID-19. Method: immunoSEQ multiplex PCR; TCRdb's copy keeps in-frame clones and lacks some. The table lists 90,000 to 120,000 clones, about 87% of them singletons, with around 7% in the top ten. The CDR3 is 16 amino acids. Trimming took 5 bases from V and 3 from J; bases not matched to a gene: 11. Germline V gene data show CDR1 as LGHDT and CDR2 as YNNKEL (reference sequence). The chain links TRBV3-1 (or the pseudogene TRBV3-2) to TRBJ1-2; 8 positions match TRBD1. Source material: peripheral blood. This receptor was taken from a man between 45 and 60 years old with active or convalescent COVID-19. For the CDR3, the DNA is TGTGCCAGCAGCGCCCTCAGGGGGCGCCTCTACTATGGCTACACCTTC. The encoded protein is CASSALRGRLYYGYTF.